This is a list of T cell receptor beta chains from one sample in a study of regulatory T cells in long-lasting Graves disease. TCRdb passed the multiplex PCR reads through MiXCR, listing each CDR3 protein once. The sample carries a few hundred thousand distinct CDR3 sequences, roughly a sixth recorded once. The data also belong to a second study, concerning T cells in Graves' hyperthyroidism and ophthalmopathy.

The sequencing here drew on peripheral blood mononuclear cells (PBMCs), taken at new diagnosis, from a patient treated with antithyroid drugs. These TCRs come from a man between 35 and 55 years old with Graves disease. The CDR3 runs from the conserved cysteine through the conserved F or W. The order of the fields is clone size, J gene, D gene, V gene, CDR3 DNA, CDR3 protein. The D gene is left open where the match is weak. For some rows the clone size is stated as once, few or many, or as a class when expanded; others skip it.

clone_size: -
j_call: TRBJ1-4
d_call: -
v_call: TRBV6-2/TRBV6-3
cdr3_nt: TGTGCCAGCAGTGAAGCGAGCGTCTTTTTAGTTGCGGAACTGTTTTTT
cdr3_aa: CASSEASVFLVAELFF

clone_size: many
j_call: TRBJ2-7
d_call: TRBD1
v_call: TRBV28
cdr3_nt: TGTGCCAGCAGTACAGTCCGGGACAGGGCTAGCTTCGAGCAGTACTTC
cdr3_aa: CASSTVRDRASFEQYF

clone_size: many
j_call: TRBJ2-1
d_call: -
v_call: TRBV6-2/TRBV6-3
cdr3_nt: TGTGCCAGCAGAGGTGGCAATGAGCAGTTCTTC
cdr3_aa: CASRGGNEQFF

clone_size: -
j_call: TRBJ1-1
d_call: -
v_call: TRBV11-2
cdr3_nt: TGTGCCAGCAGCCCGCAGGGGATAGGCACTGAAGCTTTCTTT
cdr3_aa: CASSPQGIGTEAFF

clone_size: few
j_call: TRBJ2-3
d_call: TRBD2
v_call: TRBV4-2
cdr3_nt: TGTGCCAGCAGCTACTTCCTAGCGGGGGGCACAGATACGCAGTATTTT
cdr3_aa: CASSYFLAGGTDTQYF

clone_size: -
j_call: TRBJ2-3
d_call: -
v_call: TRBV29-1
cdr3_nt: TGCAGCGTTGAAGCGAACCCCGGCGAGGGGATGGCAGATACGCAGTATTTT
cdr3_aa: CSVEANPGEGMADTQYF

clone_size: -
j_call: TRBJ2-7
d_call: -
v_call: TRBV29-1
cdr3_nt: TGCAGCGCCCTGACAGGCCCAGGTGCCGAGCAGTACTTC
cdr3_aa: CSALTGPGAEQYF

clone_size: many
j_call: TRBJ2-7
d_call: TRBD1
v_call: TRBV27
cdr3_nt: TGTGCCAGCAGCAAGCAACCGGGACAGGGGGCCTACGAGCAGTACTTC
cdr3_aa: CASSKQPGQGAYEQYF

clone_size: few
j_call: TRBJ1-3
d_call: -
v_call: TRBV25-1
cdr3_nt: TGTGCCAGCAGTGATGACACCTCTGGAAACACCATATATTTT
cdr3_aa: CASSDDTSGNTIYF

clone_size: many
j_call: TRBJ2-5
d_call: -
v_call: TRBV29-1
cdr3_nt: TGCAGCGTTGTTGGAAGGGTTAGGGAGACCCAGTACTTC
cdr3_aa: CSVVGRVRETQYF

clone_size: few
j_call: TRBJ1-1
d_call: -
v_call: TRBV7-2
cdr3_nt: TGTGCCAGCAGCGCGGGACTCCGGCGGCGGAACACTGAAGCTTTCTTT
cdr3_aa: CASSAGLRRRNTEAFF

clone_size: few
j_call: TRBJ1-4
d_call: -
v_call: TRBV4-1
cdr3_nt: TGCGCCAGCAGCCAAAGAGGCCGGGGAGTAAATGAAAAACTGTTTTTT
cdr3_aa: CASSQRGRGVNEKLFF

clone_size: few
j_call: TRBJ2-5
d_call: -
v_call: TRBV7-2
cdr3_nt: TGTGCCAGCAGCTCGCAGGAGGGGGAGACCCAGTACTTC
cdr3_aa: CASSSQEGETQYF

clone_size: many
j_call: TRBJ2-3
d_call: TRBD2
v_call: TRBV29-1
cdr3_nt: TGCAGCGCAGCCGGGGGGAGCACAGATACGCAGTATTTT
cdr3_aa: CSAAGGSTDTQYF

clone_size: many
j_call: TRBJ2-7
d_call: -
v_call: TRBV30
cdr3_nt: TGTGCCTCGCAACGGGGGACAGTGGCCTACGAGCAGTACTTC
cdr3_aa: CASQRGTVAYEQYF

clone_size: many
j_call: TRBJ2-7
d_call: TRBD1
v_call: TRBV4-2
cdr3_nt: TGTGCCAGCAGCCAGGGGGAGAACGGACAGGGCCACGAGCAGTACTTC
cdr3_aa: CASSQGENGQGHEQYF

clone_size: many
j_call: TRBJ2-7
d_call: -
v_call: TRBV6-4
cdr3_nt: TGTGCCAGCAGTCTGGGGCCGGGGTACGAGCAGTACTTC
cdr3_aa: CASSLGPGYEQYF

clone_size: few
j_call: TRBJ2-7
d_call: -
v_call: TRBV20-1
cdr3_nt: TGCAGTGCTAGAATGCCGAAAAGAAAATACGAGCAGTACTTC
cdr3_aa: CSARMPKRKYEQYF

clone_size: many
j_call: TRBJ2-1
d_call: TRBD1
v_call: TRBV11-2
cdr3_nt: TGTGCCAGCAGCCGGGACAGGGCCAAATACAATGAGCAGTTCTTC
cdr3_aa: CASSRDRAKYNEQFF

clone_size: many
j_call: TRBJ2-3
d_call: -
v_call: TRBV5-8
cdr3_nt: TGTGCCAGCAGCCGCTTTGCTAGCGCAGATACGCAGTATTTT
cdr3_aa: CASSRFASADTQYF

clone_size: few
j_call: TRBJ1-6
d_call: TRBD1
v_call: TRBV4-1
cdr3_nt: TGCGCCAGCAGCCTCCGGACAGGGGGGTTGCGTTCACCCCTCCACTTT
cdr3_aa: CASSLRTGGLRSPLHF

clone_size: -
j_call: TRBJ2-1
d_call: TRBD2
v_call: TRBV20-1
cdr3_nt: TGCAGTGCTAGAGATCCCTGGACTAGCGGGGGGGCTGAGCAGTTCTTC
cdr3_aa: CSARDPWTSGGAEQFF

clone_size: many
j_call: TRBJ2-1
d_call: TRBD1
v_call: TRBV7-2
cdr3_nt: TGTACCAGCAGCTTACGCCCGGGACAGGGGCACGCTTACAATGAGCAGTTCTTC
cdr3_aa: CTSSLRPGQGHAYNEQFF

clone_size: few
j_call: TRBJ2-6
d_call: TRBD1
v_call: TRBV6-1
cdr3_nt: TGTGCCAGCATTAGAAGGGACAGGAACATCTCTGGGGCCAACGTCCTGACTTTC
cdr3_aa: CASIRRDRNISGANVLTF

clone_size: many
j_call: TRBJ2-7
d_call: -
v_call: TRBV6-1
cdr3_nt: TGTGCCAGCAGTGAGCCGGGACAAGCCTACGAGCAGTACTTC
cdr3_aa: CASSEPGQAYEQYF

clone_size: -
j_call: TRBJ2-7
d_call: -
v_call: TRBV18
cdr3_nt: TGTGCCAGCTCACCAGGGCAGGACGGCGAGCAGTACTTC
cdr3_aa: CASSPGQDGEQYF

clone_size: few
j_call: TRBJ2-2
d_call: -
v_call: TRBV19
cdr3_nt: TGTGCCAGTAGTCTAGGGACCTTAAACACCGGGGAGCTGTTTTTT
cdr3_aa: CASSLGTLNTGELFF

clone_size: many
j_call: TRBJ1-5
d_call: -
v_call: TRBV7-2
cdr3_nt: TGTGCCAGCAGCTTAATGGACCCGGGGAGCAATCAGCCCCAGCATTTT
cdr3_aa: CASSLMDPGSNQPQHF

clone_size: many
j_call: TRBJ1-5
d_call: -
v_call: TRBV30
cdr3_nt: TGTGCCTGGAGTGAGGGTATGGGCAATCAGCCCCAGCATTTT
cdr3_aa: CAWSEGMGNQPQHF

clone_size: few
j_call: TRBJ1-6
d_call: -
v_call: TRBV7-2
cdr3_nt: TGTGCCAGCAGCCTGGACTGGCAAGGGCCTCTCCACTTT
cdr3_aa: CASSLDWQGPLHF

clone_size: -
j_call: TRBJ1-1
d_call: -
v_call: TRBV27
cdr3_nt: TGTGCCAGCAGTACCCTTACGGGGCTTGGTGAAGCTTTCTTT
cdr3_aa: CASSTLTGLGEAFF

clone_size: many
j_call: TRBJ2-3
d_call: -
v_call: TRBV5-1
cdr3_nt: TGTGCCAGCAGTTCCCCCTGGGGCACAGATACGCAGTATTTT
cdr3_aa: CASSSPWGTDTQYF

clone_size: many
j_call: TRBJ2-3
d_call: -
v_call: TRBV28
cdr3_nt: TGTGCCAGCAGTGATCCGGGCTACGCTGCCACAGATACGCAGTATTTT
cdr3_aa: CASSDPGYAATDTQYF

clone_size: few
j_call: TRBJ1-1
d_call: -
v_call: TRBV11-2
cdr3_nt: TGTGCCAGCCCCGTAGGCACTGAAGCTTTCTTT
cdr3_aa: CASPVGTEAFF

clone_size: few
j_call: TRBJ2-4
d_call: TRBD2
v_call: TRBV20-1
cdr3_nt: TGCAGTGCTAGAGAAATAGCGGGGGGGCCTGGGACCAAAAACATTCAGTACTTC
cdr3_aa: CSAREIAGGPGTKNIQYF

clone_size: -
j_call: TRBJ2-1
d_call: TRBD1
v_call: TRBV6-2/TRBV6-3
cdr3_nt: TGTGCCAGCAAGGACAGGGGGGACCCCAATGAGCAGTCCTTC
cdr3_aa: CASKDRGDPNEQSF

clone_size: many
j_call: TRBJ2-7
d_call: TRBD1
v_call: TRBV2
cdr3_nt: TGTGCCAGCGTTACTTCGACAGGGACAAGCGAGCAGTACTTC
cdr3_aa: CASVTSTGTSEQYF

clone_size: few
j_call: TRBJ1-6
d_call: TRBD1
v_call: TRBV19
cdr3_nt: TGTGCCAGTAGTAGACTCCGGGACAGAAATTCACCCCTCCACTTT
cdr3_aa: CASSRLRDRNSPLHF

clone_size: many
j_call: TRBJ2-7
d_call: -
v_call: TRBV2
cdr3_nt: TGTGCCAGCAGTGGCGGGACGGGAAACTACGAGCAGTACTTC
cdr3_aa: CASSGGTGNYEQYF

clone_size: -
j_call: TRBJ2-2
d_call: -
v_call: TRBV2
cdr3_nt: TGTGCCAGCAGTGAACGGGGCGGGGAGCTGTTTTTT
cdr3_aa: CASSERGGELFF

clone_size: many
j_call: TRBJ2-7
d_call: TRBD1
v_call: TRBV3-1
cdr3_nt: TGTGCCAGCAGCCAAAGGGACAGGGAGGGCGAGCAGTACTTC
cdr3_aa: CASSQRDREGEQYF

clone_size: many
j_call: TRBJ1-4
d_call: TRBD1
v_call: TRBV2
cdr3_nt: TGTGCCAGCAGTGAAGAGACAGGGGCTGAAAAACTGTTTTTT
cdr3_aa: CASSEETGAEKLFF